This T cell receptor (beta chain) was profiled in a study of blood T cell repertoires in COVID-19. Across the whole study: The United States, Italy and Spain provided the acute and convalescent COVID-19 samples. PBMCs, B-cell-depleted T cells, or T cells provided the cDNA or gDNA that made up the material.

Original data processing: Reference gene primer amplification gave estimated nucleated cell counts. Sequencing was performed with immunoSEQ multiplex PCR; in TCRdb, only in-frame clones are kept and a portion is missing. V and J calls and clone size are given by that table; D and trimming were obtained from the DNA. Counted here are about 130,000 clones, roughly 80% occurring once; the ten biggest clones make up 9% to 15%. The V gene lost 0 bases and the J gene lost 2 bases, with 10 bases spanning the gap. The germline gives CDR1 ENHRY, CDR2 SYGVKD. The CDR3 loop spans 15 amino acids. This clone was seen more than once but under ten times.

This receptor was identified in an older woman with acute or convalescent COVID-19. What was sequenced was peripheral blood. This rearrangement joins TRBV10-3 to TRBJ1-2; no firm D call. In nucleotides, the CDR3 is TGTGCCATCAGTGAGTCGACTACTGGCAACTATGGCTACACCTTC. It codes for CAISESTTGNYGYTF.